The 18 T cell receptor beta chains reported below all come from one sample, sequenced in a study of blood T cell repertoires in COVID-19. The repertoire was sequenced with immunoSEQ multiplex PCR; TCRdb's copy has only in-frame clones and lacks some. The sample lists a few hundred thousand clones, 75% to 90% seen once, with roughly 4% in the top ten. Sample: PBMCs or T cells enriched from blood (not recorded which). The receptors come from a woman aged 25 to 39 who had recovered from COVID-19.

The sample holds a few counts of this clone. The chain couples TRBV9 to TRBJ1-1; D not resolved. The V gene lost 5 bases and the J gene lost 5 bases, with 10 bases spanning the gap. Germline CDR1 is SGDLS and CDR2 is YYNGEE. The CDR3 is made up of 12 amino acids. CDR3 region: CASSTARTEAFF. The CDR3 region has the DNA TGTGCCAGCAGTACCGCGCGGACTGAAGCTTTCTTT.

The chain uses TRBV3-1 (or the pseudogene TRBV3-2) and TRBJ1-1; D is perhaps TRBD1 (5 bases). This CDR3 comprises 18 residues. The germline CDR1 and CDR2 sequences are LGHDT and YNNKEL (reference sequence). Trimming cost V 8 bases and J 1 base, with 26 bases left between them. DNA for the CDR3: TGTGCCAGCCAAAGTCCCTCCTTCCGTCCAGGGTGGAACACTGAAGCTTTCTTT. Translated, it gives CASQSPSFRPGWNTEAFF.

This clone was counted a few times. The chain carries TRBV6-5 and TRBJ1-4, with D unclear. The CDR3 sequence is 14 residues long. The V and J ends lost 2 bases and 3 bases respectively, with 7 bases between them. Looked up from germline, CDR1 is MNHEY and CDR2 is SVGAGI. The CDR3 region is CASSYTASNEKLFF. The CDR3 DNA reads as TGTGCCAGCAGTTACACAGCTTCTAATGAAAAACTGTTTTTT.

In this sample, this clone turned up once. V gene TRBV10-2 combines with J gene TRBJ1-4, with 8 positions matching TRBD1. CDR1 and CDR2 (germline): WSHSY, SAAADI. The CDR3 consists of 16 residues. Trimming at V came to 2 bases and at J to 4 bases, leaving 6 bases not matched to a gene. DNA for the CDR3: TGCGCCAGCAGTGAGCCCCAGGGGGCAAGTAATGAAAAACTGTTTTTT. It is translated as CASSEPQGASNEKLFF.

This sequence joins TRBV7-2 and TRBJ1-2, with 10 positions matching TRBD1. The CDR3 has 13 residues. The V and J ends lost 5 bases and 5 bases, in that order; junction bases with no gene match: 2. In germline, CDR1 is SGHTA, CDR2 FQGNSA. The CDR3 region has the DNA TGTGCCAGCAGCCAGGGACAGGGGTATGGCTACACCTTC. Translation gives CASSQGQGYGYTF. The full variable domain, rest sourced from reference TRBV7-2 and TRBJ1-2, is GAGVSQSPSNKVTEKGKDVELRCDPISGHTALYWYRQSLGQGLEFLIYFQGNSAPDKSGLPSDRFSAERTGGSVSTLTIQRTQQEDSAVYLCASSQGQGYGYTFGSGTRLTVV.

A few counts support this clone. The chain recombines TRBV5-5 with TRBJ2-4; D remains ambiguous. The CDR3 is 13 amino acids. Trimming shortened V by 5 bases and J by 5 bases, and 11 bases separated the two germline ends. Germline V gives CDR1 SGHKS, CDR2 YYEKEE (reference sequence). The CDR3 is CASRWALQNIQYF. CDR3 nucleotide sequence: TGTGCCAGCAGATGGGCCCTTCAAAACATTCAGTACTTC.

This clone was seen only once. This rearrangement joins TRBV2 to TRBJ1-5, with 10 bases lining up with TRBD1. After removal of 6 bases from V and 6 bases from J, the junction contained 2 bases not matched to a gene. The germline CDR1 and CDR2 sequences are SNHLY and FYNNEI. The CDR3 covers 13 residues. As DNA, the CDR3 is TGTGCCAGCAGGACAGGGGGCAGTCAGCCCCAGCATTTT. This encodes CASRTGGSQPQHF.

V and J are TRBV5-6 and TRBJ2-5, with D tentatively TRBD1 (6 bases). The CDR3 loop spans 17 amino acids. Germline-derived CDR1 and CDR2 are SGHDT and YYEEEE. Trimming cost V 7 bases and J 5 bases, with 27 bases left between them. CDR3 amino acids: CASGQQGPNLWEETQYF. Written as DNA, the CDR3 is TGTGCCAGCGGACAACAGGGTCCAAACCTTTGGGAGGAGACCCAGTACTTC.

This chain uses TRBV3-1 (or the pseudogene TRBV3-2) with TRBJ1-2; D is ambiguous. The CDR3 covers 14 residues. Trimming removed 1 base at V and 2 bases at J, with 8 bases between. Germline loops: CDR1 LGHDT, CDR2 YNNKEL (reference sequence). The CDR3: CASSQGRVNYGYTF. The CDR3 DNA sequence: TGTGCCAGCAGCCAAGGGCGGGTAAACTATGGCTACACCTTC.

V and J are TRBV7-3 and TRBJ2-3; 11 bases fit TRBD1. The CDR3 is made up of 15 amino acids. V was clipped by 5 bases and J by 3 bases; unmatched bases: 4. Germline loops: CDR1 SGHTA, CDR2 FQGTGA. In DNA form, the CDR3 reads TGTGCCAGCAGCCACGGGGACAGGGGGACAGATACGCAGTATTTT. Its translation: CASSHGDRGTDTQYF.

This clone was seen once. The chain employs TRBV28 and TRBJ1-1; D remains ambiguous. The CDR3 runs 11 residues. Germline CDR1 is MDHEN and CDR2 is SYDVKM. The V end was cut by 6 bases, the J end by 7 bases, with 9 bases between. For the CDR3, the DNA is TGTGCCAGCAGCCTCCGGGATGAAGCTTTCTTT. Translated: CASSLRDEAFF.

The chain joins TRBV15 to TRBJ1-3; no firm D call. Germline lookup yields CDR1 LNHNV and CDR2 YYDKDF (reference sequence). This CDR3 has 14 amino acids. V was shortened by 3 bases and J by 1 base, with 7 bases between the two germline ends. The CDR3 DNA follows: TGTGCCACCAGCAGGACTAGGTCTGGAAACACCATATATTTT. This gives the protein CATSRTRSGNTIYF.

V is TRBV9 and J is TRBJ2-4; the D gene is possibly TRBD2 (7 bases). From germline, CDR1 is SGDLS and CDR2 YYNGEE. The CDR3 has 12 amino acids. Trimming removed 7 bases at V and 6 bases at J, with 11 bases between. In DNA form, the CDR3 reads TGTGCCAGCGGAAGGGGGGGAAACATTCAGTACTTC. Translation: CASGRGGNIQYF. The whole variable domain, remainder taken from reference TRBV9 and TRBJ2-4, is DSGVTQTPKHLITATGQRVTLRCSPRSGDLSVYWYQQSLDQGLQFLIQYYNGEERAKGNILERFSAQQFPDLHSELNLSSLELGDSALYFCASGRGGNIQYFGAGTRLSVL.

The V gene is TRBV2, the J gene TRBJ1-1, with 7 bases matching TRBD1. V gave up 7 bases and J gave up 8 bases; unmatched junction bases: 10. The germline V gene has CDR1 SNHLY and CDR2 FYNNEI. CDR3 size: 13 residues. The CDR3: CASIGLGQVEAFF. CDR3 in DNA: TGTGCCAGCATAGGCCTAGGACAGGTGGAAGCTTTCTTT.

With respect to this clone: Within the sample, other DNA sequences also encode this same CDR3. The chain is built from TRBV27 and TRBJ2-7; TRBD2 matches 8 bases. V gave up 8 bases and J gave up 4 bases; unmatched junction bases: 13. This CDR3 comprises 15 residues. CDR1 and CDR2 from the germline V gene are MNHEY and SMNVEV (reference sequence). CDR3 in DNA: TGTGCCAGCCAGGACGGAGCGGGAGTATTGTACGAGCAGTACTTC. Residues: CASQDGAGVLYEQYF.

J is TRBJ1-2 and V is TRBV4-1, with a possible D match to TRBD1 (6 bases). The CDR3 totals 15 residues. The V end lost 1 base, the J end lost 4 bases, and 13 bases lay between the germline ends. CDR1 is MGHRA and CDR2 is YSYEKL in the germline V gene. The CDR3 DNA follows: TGCGCCAGCAGCCAAGGCCACAGGGAAGGCTATGGCTACACCTTC. Its protein product is CASSQGHREGYGYTF.

This chain uses TRBV7-2 with TRBJ2-1; D perhaps matches TRBD2 (7 bases). Germline assignment: CDR1 SGHTA and CDR2 FQGNSA. This CDR3 has 18 residues. Trimming stripped 5 bases from V and 4 bases from J, with 24 bases between. CDR3 sequence (DNA): TGTGCCAGCAGCCCCGGCGGGGGCGGGGGAATCTTATACAATGAGCAGTTCTTC. As protein: CASSPGGGGGILYNEQFF.

The CDR3 DNA reads as TGTGCCAGTAGAAATTTTCCTGGACAGGGGTCCTTGGGCTCCTACGAGCAGTACTTC. Its translation is CASRNFPGQGSLGSYEQYF. V usage is TRBV19 and J usage is TRBJ2-7; TRBD1 agrees at 9 bases. This CDR3 contains 19 residues. Germline V gives CDR1 LNHDA, CDR2 SQIVND (reference sequence). The V segment lost 6 bases and the J segment 0 bases; nucleotides outside the gene matches: 18.